Reported below is one T cell receptor (beta chain). The antigen is not known. At the DNA level, this CDR3 is encoded by other sequences in the same sample as well. The data were taken from a study of OX40 agonist ivuxolimab in advanced cancers. Study-wide results and limits: Both blood CD4+ and CD8+ T cells showed clonal growth by week 6 at 0.1 to 3.0 mg/kg.

The CDR3 covers 15 residues. Germline values: CDR1 SQVTM, CDR2 ANQGSEA. The V and J ends lost 8 bases and 5 bases respectively, with 24 bases between them. Clones were read by immunoSEQ multiplex PCR, and TCRdb kept only the in-frame ones, dropping some. This sample has 60,000 to 70,000 clones, with more than 70% found just once. This specimen consisted of CD4+ or CD8+ T cells sorted from blood, obtained in a trial of the OX40 agonist ivuxolimab. The chain employs TRBV29-1 and TRBJ2-5; tentatively, D is TRBD1 or TRBD2 (5 bases each). The origin of this receptor is an adult with an advanced solid tumor such as melanoma, head and neck, liver or kidney cancer. The CDR3 protein is CSSVGVGGRFETQYF. The CDR3 nucleotides are TGCAGCTCGGTCGGGGTTGGGGGTCGGTTTGAGACCCAGTACTTC.